The 30 T cell receptor beta chains in this list originate from one sample, sequenced in a study of stem cell transplantation in POMP-related autoinflammatory disease. The table came from immunoSEQ multiplex PCR; TCRdb's copy has only in-frame clones and leaves some out. This sample carries about 6,900 clones, 83% of them seen once, and the ten largest clones take 4% to 5%. The specimen sequenced was a CXCR5-defined cell subset from PBMCs. The receptor set was obtained from a human donor in good health.

The chain is built from TRBV1 and TRBJ2-2; the D segment call TRBD2 is taken from the table without a DNA check. TRBV1 is termed a pseudogene. The CDR3 has 17 amino acids. The CDR3 protein is CTSSHSQTSRNTGELFF. The CDR3 bases are TGCACCAGCAGCCATTCCCAGACTAGCAGGAACACCGGGGAGCTGTTTTTT.

As to this clone: The junction differs from germline at one of its ends, possibly a read error. The chain combines TRBV6-1 with TRBJ2-3; 7 bases map to TRBD2. CDR3 length: 14 residues. Looked up from germline, CDR1 is MNHNS and CDR2 is SASEGT. The CDR3 nucleotides read TGTGCCAGCAGAGAAGCGGGGAACACAGATACGCAGTATTTT. Encoded protein: CASREAGNTDTQYF.

The chain is built from TRBV6-1 and TRBJ1-1; no clear D gene. This CDR3 is built from 16 residues. Trimming pared 0 bases from V and 0 bases from J, leaving 11 bases between. Germline-derived CDR1 and CDR2 are MNHNS and SASEGT. The CDR3 loop reads CASSEAPSLMNTEAFF. CDR3 DNA sequence: TGTGCCAGCAGTGAAGCCCCGTCCCTCATGAACACTGAAGCTTTCTTT.

The chain carries TRBV6-5 and TRBJ2-7; 9 bases are a match to TRBD1. There are 14 residues in the CDR3. The V gene end was trimmed by 7 bases and the J gene end by 6 bases; junction bases not matched to a gene: 10. CDR1 is MNHEY, CDR2 SVGAGI, per germline. CDR3 region: CASTRGQGSLEQYF. CDR3 bases: TGTGCCAGCACGAGAGGACAGGGGAGTCTCGAGCAGTACTTC.

V usage is TRBV28 and J usage is TRBJ2-2; no reliable D call. Trimming shortened V by 5 bases and J by 0 bases, and 16 bases separated the two germline ends. CDR3 length: 17 amino acids. The V gene's germline CDR1 is MDHEN and CDR2 SYDVKM. Here the CDR3 reads CASSESRYRANTGELFF. CDR3 DNA sequence: TGTGCCAGCAGTGAATCTCGTTATCGCGCGAACACCGGGGAGCTGTTTTTT. Together with reference TRBV28 and TRBJ2-2, the CDR3 gives the full variable domain: DVKVTQSSRYLVKRTGEKVFLECVQDMDHENMFWYRQDPGLGLRLIYFSYDVKMKEKGDIPEGYSVSREKKERFSLILESASTNQTSMYLCASSESRYRANTGELFFGEGSRLTVL.

V and J are TRBV10-3 and TRBJ2-7; TRBD1 aligns across 7 bases. Germline V CDR1 and CDR2: ENHRY, SYGVKD. Unmatched junction bases numbered 9, after V lost 1 base and J lost 3 bases. The CDR3 length is 16 residues. The CDR3 nucleotides are TGTGCCATCAGTGAGTACAAACCTGGGACAGTCTACGAGCAGTACTTC. Its protein is CAISEYKPGTVYEQYF.

V is TRBV28 and J is TRBJ2-1; 8 positions match TRBD2. The CDR3 contains 16 residues. The V gene's germline CDR1 is MDHEN and CDR2 SYDVKM. V lost 8 bases to trimming and J lost 0 bases; unmatched junction nucleotides: 9. This CDR3 reads CASRAGGVSSYNEQFF. As DNA, the CDR3 is TGTGCCAGCCGGGCGGGGGGAGTAAGCTCCTACAATGAGCAGTTCTTC. The complete variable domain, with remaining parts taken from reference TRBV28 and TRBJ2-1, reads DVKVTQSSRYLVKRTGEKVFLECVQDMDHENMFWYRQDPGLGLRLIYFSYDVKMKEKGDIPEGYSVSREKKERFSLILESASTNQTSMYLCASRAGGVSSYNEQFFGPGTRLTVL.

For this clone: Germline is not matched at one junction end, which may reflect a read error. J is TRBJ2-2 and V is TRBV29-1; D assignment may be TRBD1 or TRBD2 (6 bases each). The CDR3 extends over 13 amino acids. CDR1 is SQVTM, CDR2 ANQGSEA, per germline. CDR3 sequence (DNA): TGTTCGGGAGTAGGGGGGCCCACCGGGGAGCTGTTTTTT. This gives the protein CSGVGGPTGELFF.

There are a few counts of this clone. The V gene is TRBV11-2, the J gene TRBJ1-1; possibly TRBD1 for D (5 bases). Per the germline V gene, CDR1 is SGHAT and CDR2 is FQNNGV. The V and J ends lost 3 bases and 1 base respectively, with 9 bases between them. The CDR3 spans 14 residues. As DNA, the CDR3 is TGTGCCAGCAGCTTCCGAACAGGGAACACTGAAGCTTTCTTT. Protein sequence: CASSFRTGNTEAFF.

This sequence joins TRBV6-5 and TRBJ1-5, with a possible D match to TRBD1 (5 bases). V gave up 0 bases and J gave up 5 bases, with 11 bases separating them. The CDR3 is 15 amino acids. Germline V CDR1 and CDR2: MNHEY, SVGAGI. The CDR3 is CASSYSLTADQPQHF. The CDR3 DNA reads as TGTGCCAGCAGTTACTCGTTGACAGCCGATCAGCCCCAGCATTTT.

The rearrangement links TRBV7-9 to TRBJ2-1; 11 positions match TRBD1. Germline assignment: CDR1 SEHNR and CDR2 FQNEAQ (reference sequence). This CDR3 spans 17 amino acids. V lost 4 bases, J lost 7 bases, and 12 bases stayed unmatched. CDR3 sequence reads: CASSSSLGQGATNEQFF. The CDR3 coding sequence is TGTGCCAGCAGCTCCAGTCTAGGACAGGGGGCGACGAATGAGCAGTTCTTC.

The chain carries TRBV6-6 and TRBJ1-1, with D maybe TRBD1 (5 bases). Germline assignment: CDR1 MNHNY and CDR2 SVGAGI (reference sequence). V gave up 2 bases and J gave up 1 base, with 11 bases separating them. This CDR3 comprises 15 residues. CDR3 nucleotide sequence: TGTGCCAGCAGTTACGGTGGGACGGGGAACACTGAAGCTTTCTTT. Translated: CASSYGGTGNTEAFF.

This chain connects TRBV4-1 to TRBJ1-2, with a tentative D call TRBD1 (6 bases). CDR3 size: 16 residues. Trimming removed 3 bases at V and 1 base at J, with 15 bases between. Germline CDR1 MGHRA, CDR2 YSYEKL. The CDR3 nucleotides read TGCGCCAGCAGCCAGGGGCAAGGGGGGGGTAACTATGGCTACACCTTC. Translated, it gives CASSQGQGGGNYGYTF.

This clone was counted only a few times. This chain links TRBV2 with TRBJ2-7; no firm D call. V lost 5 bases and J lost 3, with 11 bases in between. The germline gives CDR1 SNHLY, CDR2 FYNNEI. The CDR3 contains 13 residues. CDR3 amino acids: CASSLLPFYEQYF. The CDR3 nucleotides are TGTGCCAGCAGTCTTCTCCCCTTCTACGAGCAGTACTTC.

V and J are TRBV20-1 and TRBJ1-2; D is unclear. The germline CDR1 and CDR2 sequences are DFQATT and SNEGSKA (reference sequence). V was shortened by 7 bases and J by 5 bases, with 8 bases between the two germline ends. The CDR3 runs 10 residues. The CDR3 here is CSVYAYGYTF. In nucleotides, the CDR3 is TGCAGTGTTTACGCTTATGGCTACACCTTC.

The chain uses TRBV5-1 and TRBJ1-2, with a weak D call TRBD1 (5 bases). CDR1 and CDR2 (germline): SGHRS, YFSETQ. The CDR3 totals 14 residues. Trimming took off 2 bases at V and 6 bases at J, with 14 bases between the two ends. CDR3 sequence (DNA): TGCGCCAGCAGCTTCGGGACGGGGAGGGATGGCTACACCTTC. It codes for CASSFGTGRDGYTF.

The chain is built from TRBV11-2 and TRBJ2-5, with no clear D. TRBJ2-7 matches the DNA end more closely, so the J call is doubtful. CDR1 and CDR2 (germline): SGHAT, FQNNGV. This CDR3 contains 13 residues. In nucleotides, the CDR3 is TGTGCCAGCAGCCCTCTAGGGTCTATCGAGCAGTACTTC. Its protein product is CASSPLGSIEQYF.

The rearrangement links TRBV9 to TRBJ2-6; no clear D gene. CDR1 SGDLS and CDR2 YYNGEE come from the germline V gene. The CDR3 spans 14 residues. With 2 bases removed from V and 3 bases from J, the gap between germline ends came to 6 bases. CDR3 in amino acids: CASSVRVGANVLTF. The CDR3 bases are TGTGCCAGCAGCGTTCGGGTTGGGGCCAACGTCCTGACTTTC.

The chain combines TRBV28 with TRBJ2-5; 7 bases agree with TRBD2. The V and J ends lost 3 bases and 7 bases, in that order; junction bases with no gene match: 8. The germline gives CDR1 MDHEN, CDR2 SYDVKM. CDR3 length equals 14 residues. The CDR3 DNA reads TGTGCCAGCAGTTTGGGGGGGGTAGTTGCGACCCAGTACTTC. It translates to CASSLGGVVATQYF.

This clone turned up a few times. The chain joins TRBV7-9 to TRBJ1-2, with D possibly TRBD1 on 6 matching bases. This CDR3 is built from 12 residues. CDR1 and CDR2 (germline): SEHNR, FQNEAQ (reference sequence). V was trimmed by 4 bases and J by 12 bases, leaving 15 bases between them. CDR3 sequence: CASSYVGGRDTF. CDR3 coding DNA: TGTGCCAGCAGCTACGTAGGGGGTAGGGACACCTTC.

The gene calls are TRBV11-2 and TRBJ2-5; TRBD2 matches 10 bases. J lost 5 bases, V lost 4 bases, and 10 bases had no gene match. This CDR3 comprises 16 residues. Germline V gene data show CDR1 as SGHAT and CDR2 as FQNNGV. The CDR3 protein is CASSSGSGGIVETQYF. CDR3 in DNA: TGTGCCAGCAGCTCGGGTAGCGGGGGGATTGTGGAGACCCAGTACTTC.

The gene calls are TRBV5-6 and TRBJ2-3, with D perhaps TRBD2 (6 bases). The CDR3 has 17 amino acids. Germline V gene data show CDR1 as SGHDT and CDR2 as YYEEEE. Trimming cost V 4 bases and J 3 bases, with 21 bases left between them. The CDR3 DNA reads TGTGCCAGCAGCCGTCCGGGACTCCCGATCGGGACAGATACGCAGTATTTT. It specifies CASSRPGLPIGTDTQYF.

This clone was counted once. This chain links TRBV5-1 with TRBJ2-1; D is ambiguous. The germline V and J ends were trimmed by 0 bases and 7 bases, with 11 bases remaining between them. CDR1 and CDR2 (germline): SGHRS, YFSETQ. This CDR3 contains 14 residues. Here the CDR3 DNA reads TGCGCCAGCAGCTTGGATCCATGGGCAAATGAGCAGTTCTTC. Protein sequence: CASSLDPWANEQFF.

This clone was counted a few times. V usage is TRBV28 and J usage is TRBJ1-2, with D possibly TRBD1 on 6 matching bases. This CDR3 contains 14 residues. V lost 4 bases, J lost 2 bases, and 11 bases lay in between. In germline, CDR1 is MDHEN, CDR2 SYDVKM. The DNA for the CDR3 is TGTGCCAGCAGTTCAGGGGCCCCCAACTATGGCTACACCTTC. Its translation is CASSSGAPNYGYTF.

This clone was recorded once. The V call is TRBV23-1, the J call TRBJ2-5, with D possibly being TRBD1 or TRBD2 (5 bases each). TRBV23-1 is identified as an open reading frame with a role that is uncertain. The CDR3 length is 13 residues. V gave up 8 bases and J gave up 5 bases, with 15 bases separating them. The CDR3 region has the DNA TGCGCCAGCGGTCCGGGACCCAGGGAGACCCAGTACTTC. Protein: CASGPGPRETQYF.

The gene calls are TRBV5-1 and TRBJ1-1; 7 bases line up with TRBD1. Germline-derived CDR1 and CDR2 are SGHRS and YFSETQ. The CDR3 covers 15 residues. After removal of 3 bases from V and 6 bases from J, the junction contained 11 bases not matched to a gene. CDR3 region: CASSSREGAIAEAFF. CDR3 bases: TGCGCCAGCAGCTCCCGGGAGGGGGCAATAGCTGAAGCTTTCTTT.

This chain connects TRBV13 to TRBJ2-7, with a tentative D call TRBD1 (6 bases). This CDR3 contains 13 residues. Germline assignment: CDR1 PRHDT and CDR2 FYEKMQ (reference sequence). Trimming cost V 2 bases and J 3 bases, with 8 bases left between them. CDR3: CASSLSDSYEQYF. CDR3 nucleotides: TGTGCCAGCAGCTTATCGGACAGCTACGAGCAGTACTTC.

The chain links TRBV27 to TRBJ1-1, with D hard to call. In germline, CDR1 is MNHEY, CDR2 SMNVEV (reference sequence). The ends were cut back, 6 bases at V and 4 bases at J, with 9 bases in the middle. The CDR3 has 12 amino acids. In DNA, the CDR3 is TGTGCCAGCAGGTCGGGGAGCACTGAAGCTTTCTTT. Translated, it gives CASRSGSTEAFF.

The V call is TRBV5-4, the J call TRBJ2-1; 13 nucleotides align to TRBD2. The CDR3 is made up of 16 amino acids. J was trimmed by 6 bases and V by 3 bases; bases with no gene match: 6. In germline, CDR1 is SGHNT, CDR2 YYREEE (reference sequence). CDR3 sequence reads: CASSSQLAGGLNEQFF. The CDR3 nucleotides read TGTGCCAGCAGCTCCCAACTAGCGGGGGGGCTCAATGAGCAGTTCTTC.

This clone came up once. The gene calls are TRBV25-1 and TRBJ1-1, with 11 positions matching TRBD1. This CDR3 spans 15 amino acids. Per the germline V gene, CDR1 is MGHDK and CDR2 is SYGVNS. The J segment lost 6 bases and the V segment lost 1 base, leaving 4 bases of the junction unmatched. CDR3 amino acids: CASSEWDRGRAEAFF. CDR3 DNA sequence: TGTGCCAGCAGTGAATGGGACAGGGGGAGAGCTGAAGCTTTCTTT.